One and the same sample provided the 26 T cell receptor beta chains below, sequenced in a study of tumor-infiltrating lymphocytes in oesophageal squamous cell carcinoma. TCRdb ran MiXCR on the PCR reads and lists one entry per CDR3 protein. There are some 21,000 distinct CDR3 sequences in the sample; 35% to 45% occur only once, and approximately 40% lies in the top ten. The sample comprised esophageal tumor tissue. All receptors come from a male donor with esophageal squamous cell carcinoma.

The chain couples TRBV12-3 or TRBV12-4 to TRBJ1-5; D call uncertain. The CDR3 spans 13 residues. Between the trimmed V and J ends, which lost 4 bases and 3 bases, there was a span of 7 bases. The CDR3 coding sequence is TGTGCCAGCAGTTCGAATTACAATCAGCCCCAGCATTTT. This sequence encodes CASSSNYNQPQHF.

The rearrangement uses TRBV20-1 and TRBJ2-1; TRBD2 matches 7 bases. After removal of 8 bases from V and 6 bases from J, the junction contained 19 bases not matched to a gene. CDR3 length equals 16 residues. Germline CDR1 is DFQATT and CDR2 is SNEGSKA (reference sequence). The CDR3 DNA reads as TGCAGTTCTCCCCCCCTGGGATACTGGGAGGGCAATGAGCAGTTCTTC. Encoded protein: CSSPPLGYWEGNEQFF.

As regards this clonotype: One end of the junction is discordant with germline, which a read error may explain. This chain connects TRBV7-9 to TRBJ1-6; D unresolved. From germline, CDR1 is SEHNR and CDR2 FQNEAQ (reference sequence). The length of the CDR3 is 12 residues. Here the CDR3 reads CASTVEGSPLHF. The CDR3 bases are TGTGCCAGCACCGTAGAGGGTTCACCCCTCCACTTC.

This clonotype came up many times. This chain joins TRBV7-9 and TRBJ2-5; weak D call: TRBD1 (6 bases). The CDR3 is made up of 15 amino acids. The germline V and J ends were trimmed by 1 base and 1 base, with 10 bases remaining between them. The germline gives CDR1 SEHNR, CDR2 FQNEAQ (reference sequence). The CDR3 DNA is TGTGCCAGCAGCTTAGTTCAGGACAGCCAAGAGACCCAGTACTTC. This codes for CASSLVQDSQETQYF.

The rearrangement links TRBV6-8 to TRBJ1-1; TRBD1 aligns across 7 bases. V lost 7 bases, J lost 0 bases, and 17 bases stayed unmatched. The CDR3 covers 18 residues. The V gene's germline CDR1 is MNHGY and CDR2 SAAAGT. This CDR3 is CASTPGRGRRWMNTEAFF. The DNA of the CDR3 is TGTGCCAGCACCCCAGGAAGGGGGCGAAGATGGATGAACACTGAAGCTTTCTTT.

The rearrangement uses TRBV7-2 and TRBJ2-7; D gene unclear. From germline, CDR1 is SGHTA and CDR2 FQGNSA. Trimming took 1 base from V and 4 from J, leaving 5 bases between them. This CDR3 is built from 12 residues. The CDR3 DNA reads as TGTGCCAGCAGCTTAGTTAGGTACGAGCAGTACTTC. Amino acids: CASSLVRYEQYF.

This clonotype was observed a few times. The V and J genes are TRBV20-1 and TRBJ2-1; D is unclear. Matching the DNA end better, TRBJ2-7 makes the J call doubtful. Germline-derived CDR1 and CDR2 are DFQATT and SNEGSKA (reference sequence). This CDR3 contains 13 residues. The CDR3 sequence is CSARMADRYEQYF. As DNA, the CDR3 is TGCAGTGCTAGAATGGCGGATCGTTACGAGCAGTACTTC.

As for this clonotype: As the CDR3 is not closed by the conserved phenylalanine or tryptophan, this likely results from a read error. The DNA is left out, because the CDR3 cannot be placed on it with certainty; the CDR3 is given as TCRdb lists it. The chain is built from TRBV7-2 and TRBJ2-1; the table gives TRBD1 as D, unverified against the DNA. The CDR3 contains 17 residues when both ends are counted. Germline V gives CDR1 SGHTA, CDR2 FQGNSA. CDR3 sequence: CASSTWAGAMSPLHFGN.

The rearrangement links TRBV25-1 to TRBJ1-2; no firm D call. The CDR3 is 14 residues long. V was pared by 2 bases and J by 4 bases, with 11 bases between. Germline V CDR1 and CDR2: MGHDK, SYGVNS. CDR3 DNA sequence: TGTGCCAGCAGTGAAACCCTCGGGTCCTATGGCTACACCTTC. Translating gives CASSETLGSYGYTF.

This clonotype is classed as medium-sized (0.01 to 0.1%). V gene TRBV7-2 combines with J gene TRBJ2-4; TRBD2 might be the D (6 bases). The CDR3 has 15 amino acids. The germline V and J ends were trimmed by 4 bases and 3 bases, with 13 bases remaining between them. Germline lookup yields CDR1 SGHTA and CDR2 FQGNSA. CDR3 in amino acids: CASSSWGDFKNIQYF. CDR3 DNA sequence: TGTGCCAGCAGCTCTTGGGGGGACTTCAAAAACATTCAGTACTTC.

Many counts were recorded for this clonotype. CDR3 in DNA: TGTGCCAGCAGTTCGGAGAGGACTAGCGCTGAAGCTTTCTTT. It yields the protein CASSSERTSAEAFF. This chain joins TRBV28 and TRBJ1-1; D is unresolved. CDR1 is MDHEN, CDR2 SYDVKM, per germline. V lost 4 bases to trimming and J lost 6 bases, with 15 bases between them. The CDR3 contains 14 residues. The full variable domain, its missing parts supplied by reference TRBV28 and TRBJ1-1, is DVKVTQSSRYLVKRTGEKVFLECVQDMDHENMFWYRQDPGLGLRLIYFSYDVKMKEKGDIPEGYSVSREKKERFSLILESASTNQTSMYLCASSSERTSAEAFFGQGTRLTVV.

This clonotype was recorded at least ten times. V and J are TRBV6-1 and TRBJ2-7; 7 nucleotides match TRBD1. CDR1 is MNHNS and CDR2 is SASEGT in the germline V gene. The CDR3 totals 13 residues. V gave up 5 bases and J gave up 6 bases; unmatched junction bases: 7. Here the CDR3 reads CASSRTGSGEQYF. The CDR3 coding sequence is TGTGCCAGCAGTAGGACAGGCTCGGGCGAGCAGTACTTC.

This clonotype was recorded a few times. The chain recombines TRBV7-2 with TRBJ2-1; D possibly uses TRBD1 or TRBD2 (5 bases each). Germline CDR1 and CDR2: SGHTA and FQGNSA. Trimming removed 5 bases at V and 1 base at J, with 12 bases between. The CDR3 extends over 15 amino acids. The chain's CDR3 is CASSRDRRSYNEQFF. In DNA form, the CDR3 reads TGTGCCAGCAGCCGGGACCGTCGTTCCTACAATGAGCAGTTCTTC.

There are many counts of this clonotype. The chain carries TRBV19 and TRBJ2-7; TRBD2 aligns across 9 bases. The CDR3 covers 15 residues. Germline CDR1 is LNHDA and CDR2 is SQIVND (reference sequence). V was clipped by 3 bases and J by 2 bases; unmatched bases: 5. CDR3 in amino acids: CASSIASGVTYEQYF. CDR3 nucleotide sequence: TGTGCCAGTAGTATTGCTAGCGGGGTTACCTACGAGCAGTACTTC.

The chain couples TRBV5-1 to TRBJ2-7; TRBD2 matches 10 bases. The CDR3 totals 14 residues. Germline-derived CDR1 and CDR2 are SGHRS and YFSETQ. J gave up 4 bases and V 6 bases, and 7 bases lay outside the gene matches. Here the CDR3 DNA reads TGCGCCAGCACTTCGGGACTAGCGCTTTACGAGCAGTACTTC. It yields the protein CASTSGLALYEQYF.

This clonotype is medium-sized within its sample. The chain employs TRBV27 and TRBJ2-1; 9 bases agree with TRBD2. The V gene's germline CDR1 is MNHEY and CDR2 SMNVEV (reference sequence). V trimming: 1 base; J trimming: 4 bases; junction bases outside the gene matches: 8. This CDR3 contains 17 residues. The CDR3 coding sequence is TGTGCCAGCAGTTTATGGGCAGCGGGAGGCGGATACAATGAGCAGTTCTTC. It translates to CASSLWAAGGGYNEQFF.

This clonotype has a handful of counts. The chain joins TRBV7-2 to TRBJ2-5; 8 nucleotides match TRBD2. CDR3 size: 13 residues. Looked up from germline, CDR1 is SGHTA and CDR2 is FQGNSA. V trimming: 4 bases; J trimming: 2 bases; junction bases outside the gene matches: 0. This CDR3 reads CASSSGGQETQYF. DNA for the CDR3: TGTGCCAGCAGCTCGGGGGGGCAAGAGACCCAGTACTTC.

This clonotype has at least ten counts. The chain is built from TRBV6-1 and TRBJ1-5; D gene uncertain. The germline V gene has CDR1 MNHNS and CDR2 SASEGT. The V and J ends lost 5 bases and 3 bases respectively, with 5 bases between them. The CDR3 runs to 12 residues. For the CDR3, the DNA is TGTGCCAGCAGTTCGAACAATCAGCCCCAGCATTTT. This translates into CASSSNNQPQHF.

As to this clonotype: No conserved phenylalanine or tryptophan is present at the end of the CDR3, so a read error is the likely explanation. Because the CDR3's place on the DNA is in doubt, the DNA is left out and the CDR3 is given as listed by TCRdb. This chain's CDR3 is CASSTSGGGYTFGS. The V and J genes are TRBV7-4 and TRBJ2-7; the table's D call of TRBD2 was not tested on the DNA. In germline, CDR1 is SGHVT, CDR2 SQSDAQ. The CDR3 totals 14 residues, both ends included.

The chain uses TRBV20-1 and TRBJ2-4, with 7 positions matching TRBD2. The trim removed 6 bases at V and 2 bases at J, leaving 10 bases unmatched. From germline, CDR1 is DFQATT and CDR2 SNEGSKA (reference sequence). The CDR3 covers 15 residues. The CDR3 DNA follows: TGCAGTGCACCCCCGGGGGGAGGGACCAAAAACATTCAGTACTTC. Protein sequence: CSAPPGGGTKNIQYF.

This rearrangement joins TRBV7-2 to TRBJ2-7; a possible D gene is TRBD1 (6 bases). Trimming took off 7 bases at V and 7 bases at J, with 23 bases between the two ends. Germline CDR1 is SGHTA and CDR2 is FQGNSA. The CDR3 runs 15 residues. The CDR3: CASKSTNTRGNEQYF. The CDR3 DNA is TGTGCCAGCAAAAGCACAAATACCAGGGGCAATGAGCAGTACTTC.

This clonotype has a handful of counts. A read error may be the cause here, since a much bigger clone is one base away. CDR3 protein: CASRTSGFYNEQYF. The CDR3 DNA sequence: TGTGCCAGCAGAACTAGCGGATTCTACAATGAGCAGTACTTC. The V and J genes are TRBV6-1 and TRBJ2-5; 8 bases match TRBD2. Trimming cost V 6 bases and J 11 bases; bases outside gene matches: 14. The CDR3 is 14 residues long. Germline CDR1 MNHNS, CDR2 SASEGT.

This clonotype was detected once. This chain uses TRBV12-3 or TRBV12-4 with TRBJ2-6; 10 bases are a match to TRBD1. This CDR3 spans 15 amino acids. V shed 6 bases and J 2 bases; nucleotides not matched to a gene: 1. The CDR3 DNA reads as TGTGCCAGCAGGGGGACAGGGGCTGGGGCCAACGTCCTGACTTTC. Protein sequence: CASRGTGAGANVLTF.

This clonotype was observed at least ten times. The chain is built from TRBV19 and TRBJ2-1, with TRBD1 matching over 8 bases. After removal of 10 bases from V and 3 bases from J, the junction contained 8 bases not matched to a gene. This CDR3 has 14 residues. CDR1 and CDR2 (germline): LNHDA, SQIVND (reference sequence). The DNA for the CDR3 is TGTGCCACCGGAAGACAGGGGAACTACAATGAGCAGTTCTTC. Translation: CATGRQGNYNEQFF.

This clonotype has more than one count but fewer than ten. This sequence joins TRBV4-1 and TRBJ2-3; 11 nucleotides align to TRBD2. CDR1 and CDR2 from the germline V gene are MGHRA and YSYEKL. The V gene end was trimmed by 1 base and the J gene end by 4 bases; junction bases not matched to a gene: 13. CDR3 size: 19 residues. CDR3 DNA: TGCGCCAGCAGCCAAGTCGCTAGCGGGGGGAGCGCGGTAGCAGATACGCAGTATTTT. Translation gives CASSQVASGGSAVADTQYF.

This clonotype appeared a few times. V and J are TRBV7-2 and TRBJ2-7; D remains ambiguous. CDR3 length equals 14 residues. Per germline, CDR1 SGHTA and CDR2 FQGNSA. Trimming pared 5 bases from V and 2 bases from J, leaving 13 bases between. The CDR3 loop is CASSPYTQTYEQYF. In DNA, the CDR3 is TGTGCCAGCAGCCCCTACACGCAAACCTACGAGCAGTACTTC.